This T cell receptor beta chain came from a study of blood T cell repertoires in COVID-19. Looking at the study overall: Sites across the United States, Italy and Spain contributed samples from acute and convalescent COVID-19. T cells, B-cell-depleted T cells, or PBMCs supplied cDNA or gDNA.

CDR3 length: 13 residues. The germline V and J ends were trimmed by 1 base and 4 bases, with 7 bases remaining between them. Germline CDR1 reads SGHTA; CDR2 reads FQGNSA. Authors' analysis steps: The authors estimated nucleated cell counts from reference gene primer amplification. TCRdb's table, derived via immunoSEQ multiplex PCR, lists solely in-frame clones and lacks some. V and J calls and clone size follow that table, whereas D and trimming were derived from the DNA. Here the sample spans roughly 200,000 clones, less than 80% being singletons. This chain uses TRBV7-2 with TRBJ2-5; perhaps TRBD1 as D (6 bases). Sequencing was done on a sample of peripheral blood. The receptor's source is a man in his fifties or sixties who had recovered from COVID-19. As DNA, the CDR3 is TGTGCCAGCAGCTTAGTAGGGGGAGAGACCCAGTACTTC. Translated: CASSLVGGETQYF. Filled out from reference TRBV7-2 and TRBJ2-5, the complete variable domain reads GAGVSQSPSNKVTEKGKDVELRCDPISGHTALYWYRQSLGQGLEFLIYFQGNSAPDKSGLPSDRFSAERTGGSVSTLTIQRTQQEDSAVYLCASSLVGGETQYFGPGTRLLVL.